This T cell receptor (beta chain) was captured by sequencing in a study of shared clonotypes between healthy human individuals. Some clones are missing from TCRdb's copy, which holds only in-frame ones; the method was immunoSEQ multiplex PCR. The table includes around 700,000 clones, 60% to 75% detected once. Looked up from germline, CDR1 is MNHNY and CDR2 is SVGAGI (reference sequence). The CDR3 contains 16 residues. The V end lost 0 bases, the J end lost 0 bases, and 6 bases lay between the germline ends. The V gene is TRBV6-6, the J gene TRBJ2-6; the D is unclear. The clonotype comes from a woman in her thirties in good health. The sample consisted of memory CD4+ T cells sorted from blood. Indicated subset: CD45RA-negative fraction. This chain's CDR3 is CASSYSTGSGANVLTF. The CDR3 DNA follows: TGTGCCAGCAGTTACTCGACGGGCTCTGGGGCCAACGTCCTGACTTTC.